A single sample is the source of the 29 T cell receptor beta chains below, sequenced in a study of blood T cell repertoires in COVID-19. Repertoires were generated with immunoSEQ multiplex PCR, while TCRdb's copy carries only in-frame clones and drops some. The sample lists about 47,000 clones, 80% to 85% occurring once. The material sequenced was peripheral blood. The receptors come from a human donor with acute or convalescent COVID-19. The donor label of this sample is uncertain.

CDR3 region: CATSRDRGQGETQYF. The CDR3 nucleotides are TGTGCCACCAGCAGAGACAGGGGGCAGGGAGAGACCCAGTACTTC. This rearrangement joins TRBV15 to TRBJ2-5, with 8 bases matching TRBD1. Germline values: CDR1 LNHNV, CDR2 YYDKDF (reference sequence). After removal of 0 bases from V and 4 bases from J, the junction contained 4 bases not matched to a gene. The CDR3 runs 15 residues. The variable domain in full, completed from reference TRBV15 and TRBJ2-5, reads DAMVIQNPRYQVTQFGKPVTLSCSQTLNHNVMYWYQQKSSQAPKLLFHYYDKDFNNEADTPDNFQSRRPNTSFCFLDIRSPGLGDTAMYLCATSRDRGQGETQYFGPGTRLLVL.

This clone was picked up one time. The CDR3 region is CAWSPRTSGTRDTQYF. In nucleotides, the CDR3 is TGTGCCTGGAGTCCAAGGACTAGCGGGACCAGAGATACGCAGTATTTT. The rearrangement joins TRBV30 to TRBJ2-3; TRBD2 matches at 12 bases. Germline lookup yields CDR1 GTSNPN and CDR2 SVGIG (reference sequence). J was trimmed by 5 bases and V by 2 bases; bases with no gene match: 8. There are 16 residues in the CDR3.

V gene TRBV29-1 combines with J gene TRBJ1-1; D is perhaps TRBD1 (5 bases). The CDR3 length is 12 residues. Trimming stripped 6 bases from V and 1 base from J, with 9 bases between. Germline loops: CDR1 SQVTM, CDR2 ANQGSEA. The CDR3 region is CSVMQGNTEAFF. In DNA form, the CDR3 reads TGCAGCGTAATGCAGGGGAACACTGAAGCTTTCTTT.

The chain uses TRBV30 and TRBJ2-7, with D perhaps TRBD1 (5 bases). CDR1 GTSNPN and CDR2 SVGIG come from the germline V gene (reference sequence). This CDR3 region has 14 residues. V gave up 5 bases and J gave up 2 bases, with 16 bases separating them. As DNA, the CDR3 is TGTGCCTGGGATGACAGTGCTACCGCCTACGAGCAGTACTTC. Protein: CAWDDSATAYEQYF.

The chain links TRBV30 to TRBJ2-3; a weak D match, TRBD1 (5 bases). The germline V and J ends were trimmed by 1 base and 4 bases, with 18 bases remaining between them. The CDR3 covers 16 residues. CDR1 is GTSNPN, CDR2 SVGIG, per germline (reference sequence). CDR3 sequence (DNA): TGTGCCTGGAGTGGGATAGGACACTCAGGTGCAGATACGCAGTATTTT. This encodes CAWSGIGHSGADTQYF. Looking up the rest from reference TRBV30 and TRBJ2-3 gives the full variable domain: SQTIHQWPATLVQPVGSPLSLECTVEGTSNPNLYWYRQAAGRGLQLLFYSVGIGQISSEVPQNLSASRPQDRQFILSSKKLLLSDSGFYLCAWSGIGHSGADTQYFGPGTRLTVL.

The V and J genes are TRBV5-6 and TRBJ2-7; TRBD2 aligns across 7 bases. The V gene's germline CDR1 is SGHDT and CDR2 YYEEEE. Germline trimming cut 1 base from V and 1 base from J; bases unmatched to any gene: 8. This CDR3 has 16 residues. The CDR3, as DNA: TGTGCCAGCAGCTTGTTTAGGGGTAGCGGGTCCTACGAGCAGTACTTC. Translated: CASSLFRGSGSYEQYF.

The chain links TRBV10-3 to TRBJ1-1; TRBD1 aligns across 11 bases. Germline-derived CDR1 and CDR2 are ENHRY and SYGVKD. The V gene end was trimmed by 8 bases and the J gene end by 5 bases; junction bases not matched to a gene: 7. The CDR3 contains 14 residues. DNA of the CDR3: TGTGCCATCGCCAGGACAGGGGGCGAAACTGAAGCTTTCTTT. Translated, it gives CAIARTGGETEAFF.

The V call is TRBV9, the J call TRBJ2-2; 9 bases agree with TRBD2. J lost 6 bases, V lost 3 bases, and 6 bases had no gene match. Germline CDR1 SGDLS, CDR2 YYNGEE. This CDR3 is built from 15 residues. CDR3 protein: CASSGTSGLPGELFF. The CDR3 coding sequence is TGTGCCAGCAGCGGTACTAGCGGGCTCCCCGGGGAGCTGTTTTTT.

The rearrangement links TRBV4-3 to TRBJ2-5; no definite D call. With 0 bases removed from V and 4 bases from J, the gap between germline ends came to 6 bases. The CDR3 extends over 13 amino acids. The germline V gene encodes CDR1 LGHNA and CDR2 YSLEER. Written as DNA, the CDR3 is TGCGCCAGCAGCCAAGAGTCGCGAGAGACCCAGTACTTC. This sequence encodes CASSQESRETQYF.

The chain links TRBV2 to TRBJ2-3; TRBD1 matches 11 bases. This CDR3 is 16 amino acids long. Looked up from germline, CDR1 is SNHLY and CDR2 is FYNNEI. The ends lost 8 bases at V and 3 bases at J; junction bases unmatched: 10. The CDR3 spells CASAPGQGAGTDTQYF. In DNA form, the CDR3 reads TGTGCCAGCGCCCCCGGACAGGGGGCAGGGACAGATACGCAGTATTTT.

The chain employs TRBV5-4 and TRBJ1-5; TRBD1 matches at 9 bases. The CDR3 length is 14 residues. Germline V gene lookup returns CDR1 SGHNT and CDR2 YYREEE (reference sequence). Losses at the gene ends were 2 bases for V and 7 bases for J; bases not matched to a gene: 4. The CDR3 bases are TGTGCCAGCAGCTTACAGGGGGCTGAGCAGCCCCAGCATTTT. It yields the protein CASSLQGAEQPQHF.

This clone was observed a handful of times. The rearrangement joins TRBV30 to TRBJ1-1, with D unclear. The CDR3 is 15 residues long. Trimming left V 1 base short and J 3 bases short, with 15 bases between. Germline loops: CDR1 GTSNPN, CDR2 SVGIG (reference sequence). CDR3 loop: CAWSASHGIDTEAFF. DNA of the CDR3: TGTGCCTGGAGTGCTTCACACGGGATCGACACTGAAGCTTTCTTT. The whole variable domain, filled in from reference TRBV30 and TRBJ1-1, reads SQTIHQWPATLVQPVGSPLSLECTVEGTSNPNLYWYRQAAGRGLQLLFYSVGIGQISSEVPQNLSASRPQDRQFILSSKKLLLSDSGFYLCAWSASHGIDTEAFFGQGTRLTVV.

This clone has a handful of counts. The chain joins TRBV6-2 or TRBV6-3 to TRBJ1-6; unclear D gene. The germline gives CDR1 MNHEY, CDR2 SVGEGT. The CDR3 is 15 residues long. Trimming cost V 1 base and J 2 bases, with 6 bases left between them. This CDR3 is CASSYFWPYNSPLHF. In DNA, the CDR3 is TGTGCCAGCAGTTACTTCTGGCCCTATAATTCACCCCTCCACTTT.

The chain uses TRBV30 and TRBJ2-3; D gene unclear. Deletions cut 0 bases from V and 0 bases from J, with 10 bases between. The CDR3 covers 15 residues. CDR1 GTSNPN and CDR2 SVGIG come from the germline V gene (reference sequence). CDR3: CAWSVDFTSTDTQYF. CDR3 in DNA: TGTGCCTGGAGTGTAGACTTCACTAGCACAGATACGCAGTATTTT.

The chain is built from TRBV15 and TRBJ1-3; 9 bases agree with TRBD1. Losses at the gene ends were 0 bases for V and 3 bases for J; bases not matched to a gene: 3. The CDR3 totals 16 residues. Germline V gene data show CDR1 as LNHNV and CDR2 as YYDKDF (reference sequence). The CDR3 reads CATSRDRTGVGNTIYF. The CDR3 DNA reads TGTGCCACCAGCAGAGATCGGACAGGGGTTGGAAACACCATATATTTT.

The chain couples TRBV7-3 to TRBJ1-3, with a tentative D call TRBD1 (5 bases). This CDR3 has 15 residues. Germline assignment: CDR1 SGHTA and CDR2 FQGTGA. V lost 3 bases to trimming and J lost 2 bases, with 11 bases between them. CDR3 nucleotides: TGTGCCAGCAGCTTTTCCGACAGCGCTGGAAACACCATATATTTT. This translates into CASSFSDSAGNTIYF. Drawing the rest from reference TRBV7-3 and TRBJ1-3, the complete variable domain is GAGVSQTPSNKVTEKGKYVELRCDPISGHTALYWYRQSLGQGPEFLIYFQGTGAADDSGLPNDRFFAVRPEGSVSTLKIQRTERGDSAVYLCASSFSDSAGNTIYFGEGSWLTVV.

V usage is TRBV5-4 and J usage is TRBJ2-1; 8 nucleotides match TRBD2. The length of the CDR3 is 16 residues. The V segment lost 3 bases and the J segment 0 bases; nucleotides outside the gene matches: 5. The V gene's germline CDR1 is SGHNT and CDR2 YYREEE (reference sequence). The CDR3 DNA sequence: TGTGCCAGCAGCTGGACTAGCCAAAGCTCCTACAATGAGCAGTTCTTC. Its protein product is CASSWTSQSSYNEQFF.

This chain joins TRBV5-1 and TRBJ2-3, with 11 nucleotides matching TRBD1. The J segment lost 0 bases and the V segment lost 0 bases, leaving 6 bases of the junction unmatched. This CDR3 region has 18 residues. Germline CDR1 reads SGHRS; CDR2 reads YFSETQ. The CDR3 DNA is TGCGCCAGCAGCTTGGCCCGGACAGGGGGCCGGAGCACAGATACGCAGTATTTT. Its protein is CASSLARTGGRSTDTQYF.

The chain joins TRBV4-3 to TRBJ1-1; a weak D match, TRBD1 (5 bases). With 1 base removed from V and 7 bases from J, the gap between germline ends came to 10 bases. Germline V CDR1 and CDR2: LGHNA, YSLEER. This CDR3 comprises 13 residues. DNA for the CDR3: TGCGCCAGCAGCCAAGCAACAGGCAGTGAAGCTTTCTTT. Translation gives CASSQATGSEAFF.

The CDR3 loop is CASSWTGVLNSPLHF. CDR3 DNA sequence: TGTGCCAGCAGCTGGACAGGGGTTCTTAATTCACCCCTCCACTTT. This chain connects TRBV13 to TRBJ1-6; 9 bases line up with TRBD1. Germline CDR1 is PRHDT and CDR2 is FYEKMQ (reference sequence). Unmatched junction bases numbered 4, after V lost 4 bases and J lost 6 bases. The CDR3 consists of 15 residues.

The chain recombines TRBV7-9 with TRBJ2-1, with 8 bases matching TRBD1. CDR3 length: 12 residues. The V segment lost 6 bases and the J segment 11 bases; nucleotides outside the gene matches: 6. Germline CDR1 is SEHNR and CDR2 is FQNEAQ (reference sequence). In DNA form, the CDR3 reads TGTGCCAGCAGTCCGGGACAGGTAAAGCAGTTCTTC. Protein sequence: CASSPGQVKQFF.

J is TRBJ2-3 and V is TRBV28; 7 nucleotides line up with TRBD1. The CDR3 sequence is 13 residues long. The V segment lost 5 bases and the J segment 4 bases; nucleotides outside the gene matches: 3. The germline CDR1 and CDR2 sequences are MDHEN and SYDVKM. The CDR3 bases are TGTGCCAGCAGTCGGGACAGCCCAGATACGCAGTATTTT. Its protein is CASSRDSPDTQYF.

This rearrangement joins TRBV27 to TRBJ1-2; D is unclear. The CDR3 runs to 14 residues. Germline CDR1 is MNHEY and CDR2 is SMNVEV (reference sequence). Between the trimmed V and J ends, which lost 5 bases and 3 bases, there was a span of 13 bases. The CDR3 protein is CASSEGVSDYGYTF. CDR3 sequence (DNA): TGTGCCAGCAGTGAGGGTGTCTCGGACTATGGCTACACCTTC.

This clone was observed a few times. V gene TRBV29-1 combines with J gene TRBJ2-2; weak D call: TRBD1 (5 bases). V gave up 4 bases and J gave up 1 base, with 10 bases separating them. Looked up from germline, CDR1 is SQVTM and CDR2 is ANQGSEA. The CDR3 covers 14 residues. CDR3 region: CSVVRRENTGELFF. The CDR3 DNA follows: TGCAGCGTTGTTCGCAGGGAGAACACCGGGGAGCTGTTTTTT.

The chain carries TRBV27 and TRBJ2-1, with D perhaps TRBD1 (5 bases). This CDR3 region has 13 residues. Deletions cut 5 bases from V and 11 bases from J, with 16 bases between. Germline assignment: CDR1 MNHEY and CDR2 SMNVEV (reference sequence). The CDR3 loop is CASSVVSGNQQFF. The CDR3, as DNA: TGTGCCAGCAGTGTCGTATCAGGGAACCAGCAGTTCTTC.

The chain links TRBV7-3 to TRBJ2-5; D is unresolved. The germline V gene encodes CDR1 SGHTA and CDR2 FQGTGA. V lost 1 base to trimming and J lost 1 base, with 10 bases between them. CDR3 length: 15 residues. CDR3 bases: TGTGCCAGCAGCTTAAATCGAGAGGCCCAAGAGACCCAGTACTTC. The encoded protein is CASSLNREAQETQYF.

The chain carries TRBV30 and TRBJ1-4; 7 nucleotides agree with TRBD1. The CDR3 loop spans 13 amino acids. The V and J ends lost 4 bases and 5 bases, in that order; junction bases with no gene match: 4. The germline V gene has CDR1 GTSNPN and CDR2 SVGIG (reference sequence). Here the CDR3 DNA reads TGTGCCTGGACTCACAGGGGAAATGAAAAACTGTTTTTT. Its translation: CAWTHRGNEKLFF.

The chain couples TRBV19 to TRBJ1-2; the D is unclear. Germline lookup yields CDR1 LNHDA and CDR2 SQIVND (reference sequence). The CDR3 consists of 15 residues. The V end lost 4 bases, the J end lost 4 bases, and 16 bases lay between the germline ends. CDR3 loop: CASSTSSDTFYGYTF. The CDR3 DNA is TGTGCCAGTAGTACGTCCTCCGACACTTTCTATGGCTACACCTTC.

The chain has TRBV5-1 and TRBJ2-7; D might be TRBD2 (6 bases). Germline V gene lookup returns CDR1 SGHRS and CDR2 YFSETQ. This CDR3 is 15 amino acids long. Trimming stripped 1 base from V and 4 bases from J, with 15 bases between. The CDR3 spells CASSLSSGSGYEQYF. Written as DNA, the CDR3 is TGCGCCAGCAGCTTGTCTTCAGGCAGCGGGTACGAGCAGTACTTC. Looking up the rest from reference TRBV5-1 and TRBJ2-7 gives the full variable domain: KAGVTQTPRYLIKTRGQQVTLSCSPISGHRSVSWYQQTPGQGLQFLFEYFSETQRNKGNFPGRFSGRQFSNSRSEMNVSTLELGDSALYLCASSLSSGSGYEQYFGPGTRLTVT.